The 15 T cell receptor beta chains in this list originate from one sample, sequenced in a study of blood T cell repertoires in COVID-19. Produced via immunoSEQ multiplex PCR; TCRdb's table is partial and in-frame only. Of roughly 150,000 clones detected, around 82% appear once; the ten largest clones hold approximately 10%. Sequencing used peripheral blood. The receptors were gathered from a man aged 65 to 79 with active or convalescent COVID-19.

This chain uses TRBV4-3 with TRBJ2-1; 14 nucleotides agree with TRBD2. This CDR3 is built from 22 residues. CDR1 and CDR2 from the germline V gene are LGHNA and YSLEER. V shed 0 bases, J shed 0 bases, and the junction held 13 bases outside the gene matches. CDR3 coding DNA: TGCGCCAGCAGCCAAGAGTTAGTCTTGGGGACTAGCGGGGGTTACTCCTACAATGAGCAGTTCTTC. This sequence encodes CASSQELVLGTSGGYSYNEQFF.

The V gene is TRBV3-1 (or the pseudogene TRBV3-2), the J gene TRBJ2-2, with 15 bases lining up with TRBD2. The V segment lost 3 bases and the J segment 6 bases; nucleotides outside the gene matches: 2. This CDR3 spans 16 amino acids. Germline CDR1 LGHDT, CDR2 YNNKEL (reference sequence). In DNA form, the CDR3 reads TGTGCCAGCAGCCATTGGACTAGCGGGAGGGCCGGGGAGCTGTTTTTT. Translated: CASSHWTSGRAGELFF.

This sequence joins TRBV7-9 and TRBJ2-5; 8 bases match TRBD2. J was trimmed by 1 base and V by 6 bases; bases with no gene match: 10. There are 16 residues in the CDR3. Germline loops: CDR1 SEHNR, CDR2 FQNEAQ (reference sequence). The CDR3 loop reads CASRRGAGVPQETQYF. CDR3 in DNA: TGTGCCAGCAGGCGGGGAGCGGGGGTTCCCCAAGAGACCCAGTACTTC.

In its sample, this clone was seen once. The V and J genes are TRBV3-1 (or the pseudogene TRBV3-2) and TRBJ2-1, with 7 bases fitting TRBD2. CDR1 and CDR2 from the germline V gene are LGHDT and YNNKEL (reference sequence). The CDR3 runs 17 residues. V dropped 3 bases and J dropped 0; count of bases not matched to a gene: 8. CDR3 nucleotides: TGTGCCAGCAGCCAGCCCCGGGACTACCTCTCCTACAATGAGCAGTTCTTC. It is translated as CASSQPRDYLSYNEQFF.

The gene calls are TRBV7-2 and TRBJ2-3, with 7 nucleotides matching TRBD2. The V gene's germline CDR1 is SGHTA and CDR2 FQGNSA. The CDR3 covers 17 residues. V lost 1 base to trimming and J lost 0 bases; unmatched junction nucleotides: 7. CDR3 in amino acids: CASSLGASGSSTDTQYF. CDR3 DNA: TGTGCCAGCAGCTTAGGGGCTAGCGGAAGTAGCACAGATACGCAGTATTTT.

The J gene is TRBJ1-1, the V gene TRBV5-1; 11 bases line up with TRBD1. V lost 4 bases and J lost 4; bases outside the gene matches: 6. Germline V gives CDR1 SGHRS, CDR2 YFSETQ. This CDR3 has 15 amino acids. In nucleotides, the CDR3 is TGCGCCAGCAGCCCGCAGGGACAGGGGGTCACTGAAGCTTTCTTT. This codes for CASSPQGQGVTEAFF.

The V call is TRBV5-1, the J call TRBJ2-6; 10 nucleotides align to TRBD1. Germline V gene sequence: CDR1 SGHRS, CDR2 YFSETQ. The CDR3 consists of 20 residues. The V gene end was trimmed by 2 bases and the J gene end by 2 bases; junction bases not matched to a gene: 13. Here the CDR3 DNA reads TGCGCCAGCAGCTTATCATACCGGGACAGGGGCCGTCCTGGGGCCAACGTCCTGACTTTC. Amino acids: CASSLSYRDRGRPGANVLTF. Full variable domain (missing parts from reference TRBV5-1 and TRBJ2-6): KAGVTQTPRYLIKTRGQQVTLSCSPISGHRSVSWYQQTPGQGLQFLFEYFSETQRNKGNFPGRFSGRQFSNSRSEMNVSTLELGDSALYLCASSLSYRDRGRPGANVLTFGAGSRLTVL.

The chain uses TRBV29-1 and TRBJ1-6; TRBD1 might be the D (6 bases). Germline V CDR1 and CDR2: SQVTM, ANQGSEA. The CDR3 is made up of 14 amino acids. V lost 4 bases to trimming and J lost 4 bases, with 11 bases between them. In DNA, the CDR3 is TGCAGCGTTGCAGGGGAAGGATATAATTCACCCCTCCACTTT. Translating gives CSVAGEGYNSPLHF.

The genes are TRBV12-3 or TRBV12-4 and TRBJ2-7; D call uncertain. The CDR3 extends over 13 amino acids. Trimming removed 4 bases from V and 4 bases from J, with 11 bases in between. CDR3 loop: CASSWAGRYEQYF. In DNA form, the CDR3 reads TGTGCCAGCAGTTGGGCAGGCCGATACGAGCAGTACTTC.

This chain links TRBV6-5 with TRBJ1-6; possibly TRBD1 for D (5 bases). Germline assignment: CDR1 MNHEY and CDR2 SVGAGI. This CDR3 spans 16 amino acids. V was pared by 4 bases and J by 0 bases, with 10 bases between. The CDR3 coding sequence is TGTGCCAGCAGTTCAACAGGATTCTCCTATAATTCACCCCTCCACTTT. This gives the protein CASSSTGFSYNSPLHF.

The chain is built from TRBV28 and TRBJ1-1; 8 positions match TRBD1. Germline V gene lookup returns CDR1 MDHEN and CDR2 SYDVKM. J was trimmed by 6 bases and V by 4 bases; bases with no gene match: 7. The CDR3 consists of 14 residues. CDR3 DNA sequence: TGTGCCAGCAGTTCCTTGACAGGGGTTCCTGAAGCTTTCTTT. This encodes CASSSLTGVPEAFF.

This chain connects TRBV7-2 to TRBJ2-1, with D perhaps TRBD2 (6 bases). The CDR3 consists of 13 residues. CDR1 is SGHTA, CDR2 FQGNSA, per germline. Trimming stripped 5 bases from V and 10 bases from J, with 15 bases between. The CDR3 region is CASSQRTGLEQFF. Written as DNA, the CDR3 is TGTGCCAGCAGCCAACGTACCGGACTAGAGCAGTTCTTC.

The V call is TRBV7-9, the J call TRBJ1-1; tentatively, D is TRBD1 (6 bases). The CDR3 runs 16 residues. The V and J ends lost 3 bases and 1 base respectively, with 15 bases between them. Germline assignment: CDR1 SEHNR and CDR2 FQNEAQ (reference sequence). The CDR3 loop reads CASSLTGSGANTEAFF. CDR3 coding DNA: TGTGCCAGCAGCTTGACCGGTTCAGGGGCGAACACTGAAGCTTTCTTT.

The chain carries TRBV3-1 (or the pseudogene TRBV3-2) and TRBJ2-7; D not certain. V was clipped by 2 bases and J by 8 bases, with 13 bases between them. The CDR3 totals 13 residues. The germline CDR1 and CDR2 sequences are LGHDT and YNNKEL (reference sequence). CDR3 sequence reads: CASSQLGQPKQYF. CDR3 bases: TGTGCCAGCAGCCAATTGGGCCAGCCAAAGCAGTACTTC.

CDR3 in amino acids: CASSALGGFTEAFF. The DNA for the CDR3 is TGTGCCAGCAGTGCATTAGGGGGTTTCACTGAAGCTTTCTTT. The V and J genes are TRBV7-9 and TRBJ1-1; tentatively, D is TRBD1 (6 bases). Deletions cut 6 bases from V and 4 bases from J, with 15 bases between. This CDR3 contains 14 residues. Looked up from germline, CDR1 is SEHNR and CDR2 is FQNEAQ (reference sequence).